This T cell receptor (beta chain) was captured by sequencing in a study of T cells in narcolepsy. Whole-study context: Patients with NT1 or NT2 and healthy control donors were enrolled. Findings and caveats of the study: Autoreactive clone sequences were missing from some blood memory CD4+ repertoires. Same-patient CSF and blood CD4+ T cell clonotypes included HCRT-specific and TRIB2-specific autoreactive ones.

Details on this clone: As yet, its antigen is unknown.

The data were produced by immunoSEQ multiplex PCR, yet TCRdb's version contains in-frame clones alone and is incomplete. The sample includes about 32,000 clones, 70% to 80% seen only once; the top ten take around 0.96%. V was pared by 9 bases and J by 1 base, with 9 bases between. This CDR3 is built from 12 residues. Germline V gene data show CDR1 as SNHLY and CDR2 as FYNNEI. This TCR was recovered from a human donor with narcolepsy. This chain links TRBV2 with TRBJ2-5, with a possible D match to TRBD1 (6 bases). The specimen sequenced was CD45RA- memory CD4+ T cells from PBMCs. For the CDR3, the DNA is TGTGCCAGAACCAGGGGCCAAGAGACCCAGTACTTC. This sequence encodes CARTRGQETQYF.